Each of the 21 T cell receptor beta chains below was sequenced from the same sample in a study of T cells after yellow fever vaccination. TCRdb redid the calling of the 5' RACE reads with MiXCR, one entry per CDR3 protein. Among about 580,000 distinct CDR3 sequences listed, roughly a sixth were seen once. Here the sequenced sample was PBMCs, taken 5 days after the first yellow fever vaccination. All receptors come from a man between 18 and 29 years old who received the YFV17D yellow fever vaccine.

This clonotype was found a few times. The chain uses TRBV7-8 and TRBJ2-7, with D perhaps given as TRBD1 or TRBD2 (5 bases each). The CDR3 loop spans 18 amino acids. The germline V and J ends were trimmed by 2 bases and 5 bases, with 25 bases remaining between them. Germline values: CDR1 SGHVS, CDR2 FQNEAQ. In DNA form, the CDR3 reads TGTGCCAGCAGCTTATATATTTACCGTTTGTGGGGGTCGGACGAGCAGTACGTC. As protein: CASSLYIYRLWGSDEQYV.

V is TRBV19 and J is TRBJ2-1, with TRBD2 identical over 7 bases. Germline-derived CDR1 and CDR2 are LNHDA and SQIVND (reference sequence). The CDR3 runs 14 residues. Trimming cost V 7 bases and J 5 bases; bases outside gene matches: 8. Here the CDR3 DNA reads TGTGCCAGTAAGCCAGCGGGGCCAAACAATGAGCAGTTCTTC. Amino acid sequence: CASKPAGPNNEQFF.

There are a few counts of this clonotype. The chain uses TRBV11-2 and TRBJ2-1, with D possibly TRBD1 on 7 matching bases. The CDR3 runs to 16 residues. Trimming left V 5 bases short and J 6 bases short, with 20 bases between. Germline loops: CDR1 SGHAT, CDR2 FQNNGV. CDR3 in amino acids: CASSGLAGQTPNEQFF. The CDR3 DNA is TGTGCCAGCAGCGGGCTCGCGGGACAGACCCCCAATGAGCAGTTCTTC.

This clonotype was seen more than once but under ten times. V and J are TRBV20-1 and TRBJ1-3; TRBD1 matches at 7 bases. J lost 3 bases, V lost 6 bases, and 8 bases had no gene match. CDR1 and CDR2 (germline): DFQATT, SNEGSKA (reference sequence). The CDR3 runs 14 residues. The CDR3 nucleotides read TGCAGTGCGGGGTGGGACAGATATGGAAACACCATATATTTT. It encodes CSAGWDRYGNTIYF.

For this clonotype: The junction differs from germline at one of its ends, possibly a read error. The genes are TRBV6-5 and TRBJ2-3; D unclear. The CDR3 is made up of 14 amino acids. In germline, CDR1 is MNHEY, CDR2 SVGAGI. The CDR3 spells CASSYYVSADTLYF. In nucleotides, the CDR3 is TGTGCCAGCAGTTATTACGTTTCCGCAGATACGCTGTATTTT.

The J gene is TRBJ2-7, the V gene TRBV12-3 or TRBV12-4; no clear D gene. The CDR3 has 13 amino acids. The V and J ends lost 3 bases and 3 bases respectively, with 9 bases between them. The CDR3 region has the DNA TGTGCCAGCAGTTTTGGCGGAAACTACGAGCAGTACGTC. This sequence encodes CASSFGGNYEQYV.

A few counts support this clonotype. The V gene is TRBV15, the J gene TRBJ1-6, with D possibly TRBD1 on 6 matching bases. V was cut by 0 bases and J by 6 bases, with 15 bases left in between. The V gene's germline CDR1 is LNHNV and CDR2 YYDKDF (reference sequence). The CDR3 is made up of 17 amino acids. In nucleotides, the CDR3 is TGTGCCACCAGCAGAGATAGGGGGATATCCCCTAATTCACCCCTCCACTTT. Encoded protein: CATSRDRGISPNSPLHF.

CDR3 sequence: CASSVRQGSTDTQYF. The CDR3 nucleotides are TGTGCCAGCAGCGTAAGACAGGGATCCACAGATACGCAGTATTTT. The chain employs TRBV13 and TRBJ2-3; 7 nucleotides agree with TRBD1. This CDR3 has 15 residues. Germline V CDR1 and CDR2: PRHDT, FYEKMQ (reference sequence). Losses at the gene ends were 5 bases for V and 2 bases for J; bases not matched to a gene: 7.

The chain couples TRBV7-2 to TRBJ1-1; D unclear. V shed 3 bases and J shed 0 bases, with 8 bases lying between them. The CDR3 is 14 residues long. CDR1 SGHTA and CDR2 FQGNSA come from the germline V gene. The chain's CDR3 is CASSLRRLNTEAFF. CDR3 DNA sequence: TGTGCCAGCAGCTTGCGCCGTTTGAACACTGAAGCTTTCTTT.

There are a few counts of this clonotype. The CDR3 DNA reads TGCGCCAGCAGCCCCGACAGAGAAAATGACTTTTATGGCTACACCTTC. This encodes CASSPDRENDFYGYTF. The chain couples TRBV4-1 to TRBJ1-2, with a weak D call TRBD1 (5 bases). Looked up from germline, CDR1 is MGHRA and CDR2 is YSYEKL. The CDR3 totals 16 residues. V was trimmed by 4 bases and J by 5 bases, leaving 20 bases between them.

V usage is TRBV4-1 and J usage is TRBJ2-7; tentatively, D is TRBD1 or TRBD2 (6 bases each). Trimming removed 8 bases from V and 2 bases from J, with 16 bases in between. The germline CDR1 and CDR2 sequences are MGHRA and YSYEKL. This CDR3 spans 14 amino acids. CDR3 DNA: TGCGCCAGCTCTGGGGGGCTATTAACCTACGAGCAGTACTTC. The encoded protein is CASSGGLLTYEQYF.

The V gene is TRBV7-8, the J gene TRBJ2-1, with 8 bases that match TRBD2. Germline V gives CDR1 SGHVS, CDR2 FQNEAQ. V lost 2 bases, J lost 5 bases, and 5 bases stayed unmatched. The CDR3 extends over 15 amino acids. In DNA, the CDR3 is TGTGCCAGCAGCTTAATCGCGGGGGGCCACAATGAGCAGTTCTTC. This gives the protein CASSLIAGGHNEQFF.

This clonotype was counted at least ten times. The J gene is TRBJ2-7, the V gene TRBV6-6; D is perhaps TRBD1 (5 bases). The germline V gene has CDR1 MNHNY and CDR2 SVGAGI (reference sequence). V lost 2 bases and J lost 9, with 11 bases in between. The CDR3 sequence is 12 residues long. CDR3 sequence (DNA): TGTGCCAGCAGTTACCCTCAGGGCGGGCAGTACGTC. It is translated as CASSYPQGGQYV.

This clonotype was counted many times. The chain recombines TRBV5-4 with TRBJ2-3, with 13 bases matching TRBD2. This CDR3 comprises 16 residues. Germline V lookup: CDR1 SGHNT, CDR2 YYREEE (reference sequence). V lost 3 bases, J lost 5 bases, and 6 bases stayed unmatched. The CDR3 loop is CASSSRLAGGGDTQYF. The DNA for the CDR3 is TGTGCCAGCAGCTCCCGACTAGCGGGGGGCGGAGATACGCAGTATTTT. Full variable domain (rest looked up from reference TRBV5-4 and TRBJ2-3): ETGVTQSPTHLIKTRGQQVTLRCSSQSGHNTVSWYQQALGQGPQFIFQYYREEENGRGNFPPRFSGLQFPNYSSELNVNALELDDSALYLCASSSRLAGGGDTQYFGPGTRLTVL.

The chain carries TRBV6-1 and TRBJ1-1, with D unclear. This CDR3 has 14 residues. Trimming left V 6 bases short and J 0 bases short, with 11 bases between. From germline, CDR1 is MNHNS and CDR2 SASEGT. The CDR3 loop is CASSDGFLNTEAFF. The CDR3 DNA reads as TGTGCCAGCAGCGACGGATTTTTGAACACTGAAGCTTTCTTT.

The rearrangement uses TRBV6-4 and TRBJ2-1, with 10 bases matching TRBD2. CDR1 MRHNA and CDR2 SNTAGT come from the germline V gene. J lost 3 bases, V lost 0 bases, and 2 bases had no gene match. The CDR3 spans 16 residues. CDR3 coding DNA: TGTGCCAGCAGTGACTCCTCTAGCGGGAGCTACAATGAGCAGTTCTTC. Amino acid sequence: CASSDSSSGSYNEQFF.

This clonotype has a single count. The chain employs TRBV3-1 and TRBJ1-2; D might be TRBD1 (5 bases). Germline-derived CDR1 and CDR2 are LGHDT and YNNKEL (reference sequence). V gave up 4 bases and J gave up 2 bases, with 11 bases separating them. This CDR3 has 14 amino acids. CDR3 loop: CASSPNGGNYGYTF. The CDR3 DNA is TGTGCCAGCAGCCCCAACGGGGGGAACTATGGCTACACCTTC. Based on the CDR3 plus reference TRBV3-1 and TRBJ1-2, the full variable domain is DTAVSQTPKYLVTQMGNDKSIKCEQNLGHDTMYWYKQDSKKFLKIMFSYNNKELIINETVPNRFSPKSPDKAHLNLHINSLELGDSAVYFCASSPNGGNYGYTFGSGTRLTVV.

This clonotype was observed many times. The chain joins TRBV20-1 to TRBJ2-5; the D gene could be TRBD1 or TRBD2 (6 bases each). V lost 6 bases and J 5 bases, leaving 16 bases between the germline ends. CDR1 is DFQATT and CDR2 is SNEGSKA in the germline V gene (reference sequence). The CDR3 contains 13 residues. The CDR3 here is CSAGPGAWETQYF. Here the CDR3 DNA reads TGCAGTGCCGGGCCGGGGGCCTGGGAGACCCAGTACTTC.

The V call is TRBV9, the J call TRBJ1-6; D is undetermined. V shed 4 bases and J shed 14 bases, with 25 bases lying between them. Germline V CDR1 and CDR2: SGDLS, YYNGEE. The CDR3 contains 16 residues. This CDR3 reads CASSPDSTPMVGALHF. CDR3 nucleotides: TGTGCCAGCAGCCCCGATTCGACACCGATGGTAGGAGCCCTCCACTTT.

This clonotype was observed a few times. DNA of the CDR3: TGCGCCAGCAGCTTGGGCTTCCAGGGCTCGAACACCGGGGAGCTGTTTTTT. It codes for CASSLGFQGSNTGELFF. J is TRBJ2-2 and V is TRBV5-1, with a possible D match to TRBD1 (5 bases). Germline V gene data show CDR1 as SGHRS and CDR2 as YFSETQ. V was clipped by 0 bases and J by 0 bases, with 12 bases between them. This CDR3 is 17 amino acids long.

This sequence joins TRBV5-5 and TRBJ1-1; D is ambiguous. The CDR3 runs 14 residues. CDR1 is SGHKS, CDR2 YYEKEE, per germline (reference sequence). The ends were cut back, 0 bases at V and 6 bases at J, with 12 bases in the middle. CDR3 protein: CASSLGGNGAEAFF. In DNA form, the CDR3 reads TGTGCCAGCAGCTTGGGTGGTAACGGGGCTGAAGCTTTCTTT. The entire variable domain, with the rest obtained from reference TRBV5-5 and TRBJ1-1, is as follows: DAGVTQSPTHLIKTRGQQVTLRCSPISGHKSVSWYQQVLGQGPQFIFQYYEKEERGRGNFPDRFSARQFPNYSSELNVNALLLGDSALYLCASSLGGNGAEAFFGQGTRLTVV.